A selection of T cell receptor beta chains follows, all from one sample in a study of CD8 T cells in Susac syndrome. TCRdb reprocessed the immunoSEQ multiplex PCR reads with MiXCR, giving one entry per CDR3 protein. The sample comprises about 140,000 distinct CDR3 sequences, 95% of which are singletons, and over 0.15% rests with the top ten. Sequenced input: CD8+ T cells from PBMCs. All receptors derive from a human donor with Susac syndrome. The CDR3 runs from the conserved cysteine through the conserved F or W. The order of the fields is V gene, D gene, clone size, J gene, CDR3 protein, CDR3 DNA. A D gene is named only where the DNA matches it firmly. For some rows the clone size is stated as once, few or many, or as a class when expanded; others skip it.

V gene: TRBV24-1; D gene: TRBD2; clone size: -; J gene: TRBJ2-1; CDR3 protein: CATAGDSYNEQFF; CDR3 DNA: TGTGCCACCGCGGGAGACTCCTACAATGAGCAGTTCTTC
V gene: TRBV28; D gene: -; clone size: -; J gene: TRBJ2-7; CDR3 protein: CASSYSRSYEQYF; CDR3 DNA: TGTGCCAGCAGTTATTCCAGAAGCTACGAGCAGTACTTC
V gene: TRBV2; D gene: -; clone size: -; J gene: TRBJ1-1; CDR3 protein: CASTAPEAFF; CDR3 DNA: TGTGCCAGCACAGCCCCTGAAGCTTTCTTT
V gene: TRBV28; D gene: TRBD1; clone size: -; J gene: TRBJ2-7; CDR3 protein: CASSHRDRAVLGQYF; CDR3 DNA: TGTGCCAGCAGCCACCGGGACAGGGCGGTTTTAGGGCAGTACTTC
V gene: TRBV10-2; D gene: -; clone size: -; J gene: TRBJ2-3; CDR3 protein: CASSDGAGTDTQYF; CDR3 DNA: TGCGCCAGCAGTGACGGGGCCGGCACAGATACGCAGTATTTT
V gene: TRBV20-1; D gene: -; clone size: -; J gene: TRBJ2-3; CDR3 protein: CSAPTFWGGTDTQYF; CDR3 DNA: TGCAGTGCCCCGACGTTCTGGGGGGGCACAGATACGCAGTATTTT
V gene: TRBV12-3/TRBV12-4; D gene: -; clone size: few; J gene: TRBJ2-7; CDR3 protein: CASSLGVSYEQYF; CDR3 DNA: TGTGCCAGCAGTTTAGGGGTCTCCTACGAGCAGTACTTC
V gene: TRBV28; D gene: -; clone size: -; J gene: TRBJ2-4; CDR3 protein: CASSLRDPKNIQYF; CDR3 DNA: TGTGCCAGCAGTTTACGGGATCCCAAAAACATTCAGTACTTC
V gene: TRBV5-1; D gene: -; clone size: -; J gene: TRBJ2-7; CDR3 protein: CASSLDPADEQYF; CDR3 DNA: TGCGCCAGCAGCTTGGATCCCGCGGACGAGCAGTACTTC
V gene: TRBV11-3; D gene: -; clone size: -; J gene: TRBJ2-5; CDR3 protein: CASSFGLRREETQYF; CDR3 DNA: TGTGCCAGCAGCTTCGGTTTGCGCAGAGAAGAGACCCAGTACTTC
V gene: TRBV6-5; D gene: -; clone size: -; J gene: TRBJ2-7; CDR3 protein: CASSYSLRSYEQYF; CDR3 DNA: TGTGCCAGCAGTTATTCCCTCCGTAGCTACGAGCAGTACTTC
V gene: TRBV27; D gene: TRBD2; clone size: few; J gene: TRBJ2-1; CDR3 protein: CASSAGGGYEQFF; CDR3 DNA: TGTGCCAGCAGTGCCGGCGGGGGATATGAGCAGTTCTTC
V gene: TRBV12-3/TRBV12-4; D gene: TRBD1; clone size: -; J gene: TRBJ2-3; CDR3 protein: CASRGTATSTDTQYF; CDR3 DNA: TGTGCCAGCAGGGGGACAGCCACTAGCACAGATACGCAGTATTTT
V gene: TRBV27; D gene: TRBD2; clone size: -; J gene: TRBJ2-1; CDR3 protein: CASSWGLGGNEQFF; CDR3 DNA: TGTGCCAGCAGTTGGGGACTAGGGGGCAATGAGCAGTTCTTC
V gene: TRBV2; D gene: -; clone size: -; J gene: TRBJ1-5; CDR3 protein: CASSEFGGHQPQHF; CDR3 DNA: TGTGCCAGCAGTGAGTTTGGGGGGCATCAGCCCCAGCATTTT
V gene: TRBV29-1; D gene: -; clone size: few; J gene: TRBJ2-1; CDR3 protein: CSVEDQYRFLEQFF; CDR3 DNA: TGCAGCGTTGAAGATCAGTATCGGTTTTTAGAGCAGTTCTTC
V gene: TRBV19; D gene: -; clone size: -; J gene: TRBJ2-6; CDR3 protein: CASSPDGGPGSGANVLTF; CDR3 DNA: TGTGCCAGTAGTCCAGATGGAGGGCCTGGCTCTGGGGCCAACGTCCTGACTTTC
V gene: TRBV5-1; D gene: -; clone size: once; J gene: TRBJ2-7; CDR3 protein: CASRRSLGEQYF; CDR3 DNA: TGCGCCAGCAGAAGATCACTGGGGGAGCAGTACTTC
V gene: TRBV15; D gene: -; clone size: -; J gene: TRBJ2-3; CDR3 protein: CATSPGTKGTDTQYF; CDR3 DNA: TGTGCCACCAGCCCAGGGACGAAGGGCACAGATACGCAGTATTTT
V gene: TRBV5-1; D gene: -; clone size: -; J gene: TRBJ1-1; CDR3 protein: CASVGAGNTEAFF; CDR3 DNA: TGCGCCAGCGTGGGGGCGGGAAACACTGAAGCTTTCTTT
V gene: TRBV29-1; D gene: -; clone size: -; J gene: TRBJ1-5; CDR3 protein: CSVVQSNQSQHF; CDR3 DNA: TGCAGCGTTGTGCAGTCCAATCAGTCCCAGCATTTT
V gene: TRBV7-8; D gene: TRBD2; clone size: -; J gene: TRBJ2-7; CDR3 protein: CASSFASGNYEQYF; CDR3 DNA: TGTGCCAGCAGCTTCGCGAGCGGGAACTACGAGCAGTACTTC
V gene: TRBV10-3; D gene: TRBD2; clone size: -; J gene: TRBJ2-7; CDR3 protein: CAISESGRGTYEQYF; CDR3 DNA: TGTGCCATCAGTGAGTCGGGGCGGGGGACCTACGAGCAGTACTTC
V gene: TRBV7-8; D gene: -; clone size: -; J gene: TRBJ2-5; CDR3 protein: CASSLVLGDQETQYF; CDR3 DNA: TGTGCCAGCAGCTTAGTTTTGGGGGACCAAGAGACCCAGTACTTC
V gene: TRBV19; D gene: -; clone size: -; J gene: TRBJ2-1; CDR3 protein: CASTQSGEQFF; CDR3 DNA: TGTGCCAGTACCCAGTCAGGAGAACAGTTCTTC